The 3 T cell receptor beta chains given below trace back to one sample, sequenced in a study of response to subunit inactivated influenza vaccine. MiXCR, run by TCRdb on the RT-PCR reads, gives a single entry per CDR3 protein. This repertoire shows about 240,000 distinct CDR3 sequences, 12% found once; its top ten account for under 10%. Sequencing used non-naive T cells sorted from PBMCs, obtained 14 to 15 days before vaccination. All receptors come from a man in his fifties who received an inactivated influenza vaccine.

The chain recombines TRBV2 with TRBJ2-3; D perhaps matches TRBD1 (5 bases). V lost 6 bases and J 2 bases, leaving 15 bases between the germline ends. The CDR3 length is 15 residues. Germline assignment: CDR1 SNHLY and CDR2 FYNNEI. The CDR3 region is CASRKDTINTDTQYF. The CDR3 region has the DNA TGTGCCAGCAGGAAGGACACCATCAACACAGATACGCAGTATTTT.

J is TRBJ2-7 and V is TRBV7-9; weak D call: TRBD2 (6 bases). Germline CDR1 is SEHNR and CDR2 is FQNEAQ (reference sequence). The CDR3 spans 13 residues. Trimming pared 1 base from V and 7 bases from J, leaving 11 bases between. As DNA, the CDR3 is TGTGCCAGCAGCTTAGGTGGCGGGGTTGAGCAGTACTTC. This translates into CASSLGGGVEQYF.

The rearrangement links TRBV25-1 to TRBJ2-5, with 8 bases that match TRBD2. V was clipped by 3 bases and J by 4 bases; unmatched bases: 10. Germline V lookup: CDR1 MGHDK, CDR2 SYGVNS. The CDR3 contains 16 residues. CDR3 residues: CASSDTGTRGAETQYF. Written as DNA, the CDR3 is TGTGCCAGCAGTGATACCGGGACTAGAGGTGCAGAGACCCAGTACTTC.